Presented here are 7 T cell receptor beta chains from one specimen sequenced in a study of blood T cell repertoires in COVID-19. Libraries were prepared by immunoSEQ multiplex PCR; TCRdb keeps only in-frame clonotypes and omits some of them. In the table there are under 300,000 clones, over 75% of which are singletons. Input material: PBMCs or T cells enriched from blood (not recorded which). Receptors originate from a woman aged 40 to 50 who had been exposed to COVID-19.

V is TRBV7-6 and J is TRBJ1-1, with 8 bases matching TRBD1. Germline values: CDR1 SGHVS, CDR2 FNYEAQ. The V and J ends lost 4 bases and 8 bases, in that order; junction bases with no gene match: 6. The CDR3 consists of 13 residues. CDR3 in DNA: TGTGCCAGCAGCTCGGGATACAGGGGGGAAGCTTTCTTT. This gives the protein CASSSGYRGEAFF.

The chain employs TRBV7-3 and TRBJ2-6; 9 bases match TRBD2. The germline CDR1 and CDR2 sequences are SGHTA and FQGTGA. The CDR3 spans 19 residues. The V gene end was trimmed by 5 bases and the J gene end by 0 bases; junction bases not matched to a gene: 11. This CDR3 reads CASSNSGGPPSSGANVLTF. The CDR3 nucleotides are TGTGCCAGCAGCAATAGCGGGGGCCCTCCAAGCTCTGGGGCCAACGTCCTGACTTTC.

CDR3 region: CASSFSGSATGELFF. The CDR3 DNA is TGTGCCAGCAGTTTTAGCGGGAGCGCCACTGGGGAGCTGTTTTTT. The chain links TRBV7-3 to TRBJ2-2, with 9 bases matching TRBD2. Unmatched junction bases numbered 10, after V lost 6 bases and J lost 8 bases. The germline V gene has CDR1 SGHTA and CDR2 FQGTGA. The CDR3 is 15 amino acids.

The DNA for the CDR3 is TGTGCCAGCAGTTTTACAGGGCTCGAGCAGTACTTC. It encodes CASSFTGLEQYF. The chain carries TRBV2 and TRBJ2-7, with D possibly being TRBD1 (6 bases). V lost 5 bases to trimming and J lost 6 bases, with 11 bases between them. Germline CDR1 reads SNHLY; CDR2 reads FYNNEI. CDR3 length: 12 residues.

The V and J genes are TRBV5-4 and TRBJ2-2; no firm D call. V was trimmed by 6 bases and J by 6 bases, leaving 15 bases between them. The CDR3 consists of 14 residues. Germline V gene sequence: CDR1 SGHNT, CDR2 YYREEE (reference sequence). CDR3 in amino acids: CASTQQKVPGELFF. CDR3 nucleotides: TGTGCCAGCACCCAACAGAAGGTTCCCGGGGAGCTGTTTTTT.

The chain uses TRBV19 and TRBJ1-4; 9 bases fit TRBD1. Germline V gene data show CDR1 as LNHDA and CDR2 as SQIVND (reference sequence). J lost 7 bases, V lost 7 bases, and 4 bases had no gene match. This CDR3 is 13 amino acids long. For the CDR3, the DNA is TGTGCCAGTACCGGACAGGGGATTGAAAAACTGTTTTTT. Translated: CASTGQGIEKLFF.

CDR3 bases: TGTGCCAGCAGTTTTAAACTAGCGGGAGTATGGTCCTACAATGAGCAGTTCTTC. This codes for CASSFKLAGVWSYNEQFF. The genes are TRBV27 and TRBJ2-1; 11 nucleotides align to TRBD2. CDR3 length equals 18 residues. V lost 3 bases, J lost 1 base, and 8 bases stayed unmatched. Germline lookup yields CDR1 MNHEY and CDR2 SMNVEV (reference sequence).